These 8 T cell receptor beta chains originate from one sample sequenced in a study of T cells in Graves' hyperthyroidism and ophthalmopathy. Authors of the study amplified TCR beta CDR3 regions from RNA transcripts. RT-PCR in the first round (using the HTBI primer set) targeted the TCR CDR3. TCRdb fed the multiplex PCR reads into MiXCR, producing one record per CDR3 protein. The sample has some 550,000 distinct CDR3 sequences, under 25% seen once. The sample taken for sequencing was blood. Receptor source: a man aged 18-30 years with Graves' hyperthyroidism.

This chain links TRBV5-1 with TRBJ1-1; a weak D match, TRBD1 (5 bases). V gave up 4 bases and J gave up 6 bases, with 22 bases separating them. This CDR3 spans 16 amino acids. Looked up from germline, CDR1 is SGHRS and CDR2 is YFSETQ. DNA of the CDR3: TGCGCCAGCAGCCTTACAGCGACAGAGACCCTGGCTGAAGCTTTCTTT. Amino acid sequence: CASSLTATETLAEAFF.

This clonotype was seen ten or more times. J is TRBJ2-4 and V is TRBV6-1; no definite D call. This CDR3 is built from 13 residues. Trimming left V 8 bases short and J 3 bases short, with 11 bases between. The germline CDR1 and CDR2 sequences are MNHNS and SASEGT. The CDR3 protein is CASGREHKNIQYF. CDR3 sequence (DNA): TGTGCCAGCGGAAGGGAACACAAAAACATTCAGTACTTC.

This clonotype occurred many times. The chain joins TRBV27 to TRBJ1-2, with unresolved D. Trimming removed 3 bases from V and 4 bases from J, with 12 bases in between. Germline CDR1 is MNHEY and CDR2 is SMNVEV (reference sequence). CDR3 length equals 14 residues. CDR3: CASSLRFQFYGYTF. As DNA, the CDR3 is TGTGCCAGCAGTTTGCGTTTCCAATTCTATGGCTACACCTTC.

This clonotype was seen a handful of times. The genes are TRBV7-6 and TRBJ1-3; 9 bases map to TRBD1. Germline assignment: CDR1 SGHVS and CDR2 FNYEAQ. This CDR3 comprises 15 residues. V trimming: 5 bases; J trimming: 0 bases; junction bases outside the gene matches: 2. The CDR3 DNA follows: TGTGCCAGCAGCCGGGACAGGGACTCTGGAAACACCATATATTTT. Its protein is CASSRDRDSGNTIYF.

There are many counts of this clonotype. The chain joins TRBV11-2 to TRBJ2-5; possibly TRBD1 or TRBD2 for D (7 bases each). The CDR3 consists of 14 residues. V lost 5 bases and J lost 1, with 11 bases in between. Germline CDR1 and CDR2: SGHAT and FQNNGV. CDR3 protein: CASSSGTVQETQYF. CDR3 nucleotide sequence: TGTGCCAGCAGCAGCGGGACAGTCCAAGAGACCCAGTACTTC.

This clonotype has a count of ten or more. V usage is TRBV15 and J usage is TRBJ2-7, with D unresolved. Trimming shortened V by 0 bases and J by 4 bases, and 10 bases separated the two germline ends. This CDR3 has 14 amino acids. The germline gives CDR1 LNHNV, CDR2 YYDKDF (reference sequence). The CDR3 bases are TGTGCCACCAGCAGAGATAAAAGGATTTACGAGCAGTACTTC. Its protein is CATSRDKRIYEQYF.

In this sample, this clonotype turned up once. V and J are TRBV7-2 and TRBJ2-7; a possible D gene is TRBD2 (6 bases). Germline V gene sequence: CDR1 SGHTA, CDR2 FQGNSA. The germline V and J ends were trimmed by 2 bases and 6 bases, with 11 bases remaining between them. The CDR3 sequence is 13 residues long. CDR3 bases: TGTGCCAGCAGCTTACGGGGGACGAGCGAGCAGTACTTC. It is translated as CASSLRGTSEQYF. Combining the CDR3 with reference TRBV7-2 and TRBJ2-7 gives the whole variable domain GAGVSQSPSNKVTEKGKDVELRCDPISGHTALYWYRQSLGQGLEFLIYFQGNSAPDKSGLPSDRFSAERTGGSVSTLTIQRTQQEDSAVYLCASSLRGTSEQYFGPGTRLTVT.

In regard to this clonotype: The junction shows a germline mismatch at one end, possibly a read error. The rearrangement uses TRBV9 and TRBJ1-1; weak D call: TRBD1 (5 bases). The CDR3 is made up of 16 amino acids. The germline V gene encodes CDR1 SGDLS and CDR2 YYNGEE. CDR3 amino acids: CASSDSRAGLNTEALF. CDR3 sequence (DNA): TGTGCCAGCAGCGATTCTCGTGCGGGACTGAACACTGAAGCTCTCTTT.